These 21 T cell receptor beta chains originate from one sample sequenced in a study of T-cell memory formation after mild COVID-19. One entry per CDR3 protein results from TCRdb running MiXCR on the 5' RACE reads. The sample records hundreds of thousands of distinct CDR3 sequences, about 15% being singletons. Input material: PBMCs or a T cell subset sorted from them (not recorded which). These receptor sequences come from a man aged 18 to 30 who had mild COVID-19 (a few samples of this study predate the infection). Cell type and time point are not known.

The V gene is TRBV7-6, the J gene TRBJ1-3, with a tentative D call TRBD1 (5 bases). Germline lookup yields CDR1 SGHVS and CDR2 FNYEAQ. V gave up 5 bases and J gave up 0 bases, with 14 bases separating them. This CDR3 spans 16 amino acids. This CDR3 is CASSPSGAISGNTIYF. The CDR3 DNA sequence: TGTGCCAGCAGCCCATCCGGGGCCATCTCTGGAAACACCATATATTTT. The whole variable domain, remainder taken from reference TRBV7-6 and TRBJ1-3, is GAGVSQSPRYKVTKRGQDVALRCDPISGHVSLYWYRQALGQGPEFLTYFNYEAQQDKSGLPNDRFSAERPEGSISTLTIQRTEQRDSAMYRCASSPSGAISGNTIYFGEGSWLTVV.

This chain joins TRBV4-1 and TRBJ2-7; no firm D call. V was trimmed by 0 bases and J by 3 bases, leaving 21 bases between them. The CDR3 is 18 residues long. Per the germline V gene, CDR1 is MGHRA and CDR2 is YSYEKL. The CDR3 DNA is TGCGCCAGCAGCCAAGAATTTGGGGTACCCACTCGAAACTACGAGCAGTACTTC. Translation gives CASSQEFGVPTRNYEQYF.

This clonotype appeared a few times. J is TRBJ2-5 and V is TRBV6-5; D unclear. V gave up 0 bases and J gave up 7 bases, with 9 bases separating them. From germline, CDR1 is MNHEY and CDR2 SVGAGI. CDR3 length: 13 residues. The CDR3 DNA reads TGTGCCAGCAGTTACTCGACCTTGGGGACCCAGTACTTC. This gives the protein CASSYSTLGTQYF.

The chain has TRBV5-8 and TRBJ2-4, with a weak D call TRBD1 (6 bases). The germline V gene has CDR1 SGHTS and CDR2 YDEGEE. CDR3 length equals 15 residues. Between the trimmed V and J ends, which lost 3 bases and 4 bases, there was a span of 14 bases. The CDR3 DNA follows: TGTGCCAGCAGCTGGACAGTTCGGGGAAAAAACATTCAGTACTTC. The encoded protein is CASSWTVRGKNIQYF.

The chain combines TRBV10-3 with TRBJ2-7; D possibly uses TRBD1 or TRBD2 (6 bases each). The CDR3 covers 13 residues. Germline V CDR1 and CDR2: ENHRY, SYGVKD. Trimming shortened V by 3 bases and J by 3 bases, and 9 bases separated the two germline ends. The CDR3 DNA reads as TGTGCCATCAGTGACGAGGGGGGCTACGAGCAGTACTTC. It yields the protein CAISDEGGYEQYF.

This clonotype was recorded a few times. The V call is TRBV30, the J call TRBJ2-3, with unresolved D. The CDR3 covers 14 residues. CDR1 and CDR2 (germline): GTSNPN, SVGIG (reference sequence). The germline V and J ends were trimmed by 1 base and 2 bases, with 10 bases remaining between them. The chain's CDR3 is CAWSEGILTDTQYF. For the CDR3, the DNA is TGTGCCTGGAGTGAAGGTATTCTCACAGATACGCAGTATTTT.

This clonotype was observed a few times. This chain uses TRBV3-1 with TRBJ1-3; the D is unclear. Germline V lookup: CDR1 LGHDT, CDR2 YNNKEL (reference sequence). V was cut by 5 bases and J by 0 bases, with 14 bases left in between. This CDR3 spans 16 amino acids. The CDR3: CASSINSVSSGNTIYF. CDR3 nucleotides: TGTGCCAGCAGCATAAACAGCGTGAGCTCTGGAAACACCATATATTTT.

This clonotype was detected ten times or more. This chain links TRBV20-1 with TRBJ2-3, with 7 positions matching TRBD2. The CDR3 length is 15 residues. Germline V gives CDR1 DFQATT, CDR2 SNEGSKA (reference sequence). Trimming removed 0 bases from V and 6 bases from J; junction bases left unmatched: 9. The CDR3 loop is CSARDASGEGDTQYF. CDR3 coding DNA: TGCAGTGCTAGAGATGCCAGCGGGGAAGGGGATACGCAGTATTTT.

This clonotype was seen repeatedly, ten times or more. The V call is TRBV7-2, the J call TRBJ2-1, with 9 bases aligning to TRBD1. The J segment lost 7 bases and the V segment lost 6 bases, leaving 7 bases of the junction unmatched. This CDR3 region has 14 residues. Germline assignment: CDR1 SGHTA and CDR2 FQGNSA. CDR3 DNA: TGTGCCAGCAGAACTCAACAGGGGGCTAATGAGCAGTTCTTC. It specifies CASRTQQGANEQFF.

This clonotype appeared a few times. The CDR3 loop reads CASSIRVTQYF. The CDR3 DNA follows: TGTGCCAGCAGCATTAGAGTGACGCAGTATTTT. The J gene is TRBJ2-3, the V gene TRBV7-2; D is uncertain. CDR1 is SGHTA, CDR2 FQGNSA, per germline. The CDR3 has 11 residues. V was pared by 5 bases and J by 9 bases, with 9 bases between.

V is TRBV20-1 and J is TRBJ2-1; 12 nucleotides line up with TRBD2. V was pared by 1 base and J by 7 bases, with 5 bases of the junction left unmatched. The germline V gene encodes CDR1 DFQATT and CDR2 SNEGSKA (reference sequence). This CDR3 has 15 residues. DNA of the CDR3: TGCAGTGCTAGAGTGACTAGCGGGGGAAGGAATGAGCAGTTCTTC. Translating it yields CSARVTSGGRNEQFF.

This clonotype was recorded a few times. This chain uses TRBV4-1 with TRBJ2-7; D not certain. Trimming stripped 0 bases from V and 2 bases from J, with 14 bases between. The CDR3 length is 16 residues. CDR1 MGHRA and CDR2 YSYEKL come from the germline V gene. CDR3 region: CASSQDQSLRPYEQYF. Here the CDR3 DNA reads TGCGCCAGCAGCCAAGACCAGTCCCTTAGGCCCTACGAGCAGTACTTC.

The chain carries TRBV27 and TRBJ2-2; D remains unclear. The V end was cut by 4 bases, the J end by 2 bases, with 5 bases between. Germline V lookup: CDR1 MNHEY, CDR2 SMNVEV (reference sequence). The CDR3 consists of 13 residues. DNA for the CDR3: TGTGCCAGCAGTTACGGAAACACCGGGGAGCTGTTTTTT. This codes for CASSYGNTGELFF.

V gene TRBV7-2 combines with J gene TRBJ1-5; 9 bases map to TRBD1. J was trimmed by 0 bases and V by 4 bases; bases with no gene match: 13. Germline V CDR1 and CDR2: SGHTA, FQGNSA. CDR3 size: 19 residues. The CDR3 DNA is TGTGCCAGCAGCTCGGCCGGGACAGGGCAGGCTTTTAGCAATCAGCCCCAGCATTTT. This codes for CASSSAGTGQAFSNQPQHF.

This clonotype occurred a few times. The V and J genes are TRBV6-5 and TRBJ1-6; D ambiguous. In germline, CDR1 is MNHEY, CDR2 SVGAGI. V was shortened by 4 bases and J by 10 bases, with 14 bases between the two germline ends. This CDR3 comprises 14 residues. This CDR3 is CASSSLGGSSPLHF. The DNA for the CDR3 is TGTGCCAGCAGTTCACTAGGAGGATCCTCACCCCTCCACTTT.

The chain combines TRBV2 with TRBJ2-1; 15 nucleotides agree with TRBD2. The V segment lost 7 bases and the J segment 0 bases; nucleotides outside the gene matches: 10. Germline-derived CDR1 and CDR2 are SNHLY and FYNNEI. The CDR3 runs to 19 residues. CDR3: CASTGLAGGTQSSYNEQFF. The CDR3 nucleotides are TGTGCCAGCACCGGACTAGCGGGGGGGACCCAAAGCTCCTACAATGAGCAGTTCTTC.

This clonotype appeared a few times. The chain joins TRBV20-1 to TRBJ1-1; TRBD1 matches at 9 bases. CDR3 length equals 13 residues. Germline V gives CDR1 DFQATT, CDR2 SNEGSKA (reference sequence). Losses at the gene ends were 3 bases for V and 7 bases for J; bases not matched to a gene: 6. CDR3 residues: CSASDRGRLEAFF. The CDR3 nucleotides read TGCAGTGCTAGTGACAGGGGGAGGCTTGAAGCTTTCTTT.

The table lists this clonotype with a few counts. The genes are TRBV5-1 and TRBJ1-3; tentatively, D is TRBD1 (5 bases). Trimming pared 0 bases from V and 1 base from J, leaving 11 bases between. The CDR3 has 16 amino acids. CDR1 and CDR2 (germline): SGHRS, YFSETQ. The CDR3 spells CASSLEAQGSGNTIYF. CDR3 sequence (DNA): TGCGCCAGCAGCTTGGAAGCCCAGGGATCTGGAAACACCATATATTTT.

This chain connects TRBV5-1 to TRBJ2-1, with D perhaps matching TRBD2 (5 bases). Germline V CDR1 and CDR2: SGHRS, YFSETQ. This CDR3 region has 13 residues. V was clipped by 3 bases and J by 8 bases, with 12 bases between them. CDR3 sequence (DNA): TGCGCCAGCAGCTCCCTAGGGAGCGATGAGCAGTTCTTC. Translated, it gives CASSSLGSDEQFF.

This clonotype was observed a handful of times. For the CDR3, the DNA is TGCAGTGCTAGCGCCACAGGGACGGGCTATGGCTACACCTTC. It codes for CSASATGTGYGYTF. The chain couples TRBV20-1 to TRBJ1-2; possible D gene TRBD1, 6 bases. Germline assignment: CDR1 DFQATT and CDR2 SNEGSKA (reference sequence). The CDR3 sequence is 14 residues long. Trimming cost V 3 bases and J 4 bases, with 15 bases left between them.

The CDR3 DNA reads TGTGCCAGCAGCTGGGGGGGCGGGAGCGGAGAGACCCAGTACTTC. Translating gives CASSWGGGSGETQYF. V and J are TRBV5-4 and TRBJ2-5, with a tentative D call TRBD2 (7 bases). The CDR3 runs 15 residues. Germline V gene sequence: CDR1 SGHNT, CDR2 YYREEE (reference sequence). V was clipped by 3 bases and J by 4 bases, with 16 bases between them.